One and the same sample provided the 20 T cell receptor beta chains below, sequenced in a study of cytomegalovirus exposure and HLA in healthy donors. PCR employed 60 Vbeta and 13 Jbeta primers. Sequenced by immunoSEQ multiplex PCR; TCRdb stores in-frame clones only, minus some. The sample has some 200,000 clones. The material sequenced was PBMCs. Receptor source: a woman aged 18-29 years in good health and CMV-seropositive.

The chain carries TRBV15 and TRBJ1-6, with no clear D. The CDR3 has 15 amino acids. Germline CDR1 is LNHNV and CDR2 is YYDKDF (reference sequence). Trimming stripped 0 bases from V and 7 bases from J, with 10 bases between. CDR3 region: CATSRDRGRNSPLHF. As DNA, the CDR3 is TGTGCCACCAGCAGAGATCGGGGAAGGAATTCACCCCTCCACTTT.

This chain joins TRBV6-1 and TRBJ2-7; 10 nucleotides match TRBD2. Germline V lookup: CDR1 MNHNS, CDR2 SASEGT. With 2 bases clipped from V and 3 bases from J, the junction kept 4 bases outside the gene matches. CDR3 length: 15 residues. CDR3 nucleotides: TGTGCCAGCAGTGAAAGGACTAGCGGTGTCTACGAGCAGTACTTC. Translating gives CASSERTSGVYEQYF.

The chain joins TRBV5-1 to TRBJ1-1, with 8 bases aligning to TRBD1. The germline V gene has CDR1 SGHRS and CDR2 YFSETQ. This CDR3 has 14 residues. Trimming removed 2 bases from V and 8 bases from J; junction bases left unmatched: 8. The CDR3 is CASSFRTGPGEAFF. In nucleotides, the CDR3 is TGCGCCAGCAGCTTCAGGACAGGGCCAGGAGAAGCTTTCTTT.

The CDR3 nucleotides read TGTGCCAGCAGCCGAGACAGGGGCTATAATTCACCCCTCCACTTT. As protein: CASSRDRGYNSPLHF. J is TRBJ1-6 and V is TRBV6-5, with 8 bases aligning to TRBD1. There are 15 residues in the CDR3. V lost 6 bases and J lost 3; bases outside the gene matches: 4. Germline-derived CDR1 and CDR2 are MNHEY and SVGAGI.

The chain couples TRBV5-1 to TRBJ1-3; D is uncertain. Germline V gives CDR1 SGHRS, CDR2 YFSETQ. This CDR3 contains 13 residues. V lost 5 bases and J 0 bases, leaving 6 bases between the germline ends. CDR3 bases: TGCGCCAGCAGGGTCAGCTCTGGAAACACCATATATTTT. Translated: CASRVSSGNTIYF.

This chain connects TRBV4-1 to TRBJ2-3, with 10 bases identical to TRBD2. The trim removed 1 base at V and 8 bases at J, leaving 12 bases unmatched. The germline CDR1 and CDR2 sequences are MGHRA and YSYEKL. The CDR3 loop spans 17 amino acids. DNA for the CDR3: TGCGCCAGCAGCCAAGTAATTACTAGCGGGGATCGGGTTACGCAGTATTTT. It encodes CASSQVITSGDRVTQYF.

The J gene is TRBJ1-1, the V gene TRBV18, with 9 nucleotides matching TRBD1. Germline values: CDR1 KGHSH, CDR2 LQKENI. The CDR3 has 16 amino acids. The V and J ends lost 3 bases and 6 bases, in that order; junction bases with no gene match: 11. CDR3 sequence: CASSPWTGVESAEAFF. The CDR3 bases are TGTGCCAGCTCACCCTGGACAGGGGTCGAGTCGGCTGAAGCTTTCTTT.

The chain couples TRBV23-1 to TRBJ2-1; 11 positions match TRBD1. TRBV23-1 falls under the ORF class, with uncertain function. The junction had 9 bases not matched to a gene; V was cut back by 9 bases and J by 8 bases. The length of the CDR3 is 14 residues. The CDR3 region has the DNA TGCGCCAGGTCCCACGGACAGGGGGCGCATGAGCAGTTCTTC. Encoded protein: CARSHGQGAHEQFF.

CDR3 sequence: CASSLGLARGNEQFF. The CDR3, as DNA: TGTGCCAGCAGCCTGGGACTAGCTAGAGGGAATGAGCAGTTCTTC. J is TRBJ2-1 and V is TRBV7-2; TRBD2 matches at 9 bases. Germline V CDR1 and CDR2: SGHTA, FQGNSA. Unmatched junction bases numbered 9, after V lost 5 bases and J lost 7 bases. This CDR3 has 15 residues.

The chain joins TRBV15 to TRBJ2-5; weak D call: TRBD1 (6 bases). Germline CDR1 LNHNV, CDR2 YYDKDF (reference sequence). CDR3 size: 15 residues. With 0 bases removed from V and 3 bases from J, the gap between germline ends came to 11 bases. The CDR3, as DNA: TGTGCCACCAGCAGAGACAGGGGACGGAAAGAGACCCAGTACTTC. It specifies CATSRDRGRKETQYF.

This chain uses TRBV13 with TRBJ1-4; D perhaps matches TRBD1 (6 bases). V was pared by 5 bases and J by 3 bases, with 10 bases between. The CDR3 runs to 14 residues. The germline V gene has CDR1 PRHDT and CDR2 FYEKMQ (reference sequence). The CDR3 DNA reads TGTGCCAGCAGCCTACGGACAGCTAATGAAAAACTGTTTTTT. Translation: CASSLRTANEKLFF.

The chain joins TRBV6-5 to TRBJ2-7; weak D call: TRBD1 (5 bases). The CDR3 is 15 amino acids. Trimming stripped 5 bases from V and 0 bases from J, with 14 bases between. Per germline, CDR1 MNHEY and CDR2 SVGAGI. CDR3 DNA sequence: TGTGCCAGCAGTCCCCAGGGAATACCCTCCTACGAGCAGTACTTC. As protein: CASSPQGIPSYEQYF.

J is TRBJ1-1 and V is TRBV4-1, with 8 bases identical to TRBD1. The CDR3 covers 16 residues. The trim removed 4 bases at V and 5 bases at J, leaving 12 bases unmatched. In germline, CDR1 is MGHRA, CDR2 YSYEKL. The CDR3 DNA reads as TGCGCCAGCAGCCCTCAGGGGGCAGGGGGCTTAACTGAAGCTTTCTTT. As protein: CASSPQGAGGLTEAFF.

This chain joins TRBV5-4 and TRBJ1-5; D uncertain. The germline gives CDR1 SGHNT, CDR2 YYREEE (reference sequence). V was trimmed by 0 bases and J by 3 bases, leaving 16 bases between them. The CDR3 loop spans 17 amino acids. The CDR3, as DNA: TGTGCCAGCAGCTTGGGCCCCCACAGTACGCTCAATCAGCCCCAGCATTTT. Translated: CASSLGPHSTLNQPQHF.

The rearrangement links TRBV2 to TRBJ1-5; D is unresolved. The CDR3 is 20 amino acids. V gave up 2 bases and J gave up 1 base, with 24 bases separating them. Germline-derived CDR1 and CDR2 are SNHLY and FYNNEI. Here the CDR3 reads CASSEPLGLKERASNQPQHF. The CDR3 DNA follows: TGTGCCAGCAGTGAACCCCTGGGATTGAAAGAGAGGGCAAGCAATCAGCCCCAGCATTTT.

The CDR3 DNA sequence: TGTGCCAGCAGAGGGGGAAATCAGCCCCAGCATTTT. This gives the protein CASRGGNQPQHF. The genes are TRBV2 and TRBJ1-5, with a tentative D call TRBD1 (6 bases). The CDR3 extends over 12 amino acids. V lost 6 bases and J 4 bases, leaving 7 bases between the germline ends. CDR1 is SNHLY and CDR2 is FYNNEI in the germline V gene.

The chain links TRBV7-3 to TRBJ2-3, with D unclear. V was trimmed by 4 bases and J by 3 bases, leaving 8 bases between them. CDR3 size: 13 residues. Germline V gene sequence: CDR1 SGHTA, CDR2 FQGTGA. CDR3 region: CASSSPLTDTQYF. The CDR3, as DNA: TGTGCCAGCAGCTCCCCCCTTACAGATACGCAGTATTTT.

This chain uses TRBV4-2 with TRBJ1-3; TRBD1 is a possible D gene (6 bases). The germline CDR1 and CDR2 sequences are LGHNA and YNFKEQ. V was clipped by 0 bases and J by 4 bases, with 13 bases between them. CDR3 size: 16 residues. This CDR3 reads CASSQDPPGAGNTIYF. The DNA of the CDR3 is TGTGCCAGCAGCCAAGATCCCCCAGGGGCAGGAAACACCATATATTTT.

The chain joins TRBV5-8 to TRBJ1-2; 8 bases map to TRBD1. Trimming cost V 4 bases and J 0 bases; bases outside gene matches: 2. Per the germline V gene, CDR1 is SGHTS and CDR2 is YDEGEE. The CDR3 length is 14 residues. The CDR3: CASSRTGPNYGYTF. CDR3 DNA sequence: TGTGCCAGCAGCCGGACAGGGCCTAACTATGGCTACACCTTC.

The chain carries TRBV7-9 and TRBJ1-5; a weak D match, TRBD1 (5 bases). V was cut by 5 bases and J by 4 bases, with 18 bases left in between. Germline CDR1 is SEHNR and CDR2 is FQNEAQ (reference sequence). The CDR3 length is 16 residues. The CDR3 here is CASSLQGAPSNQPQHF. CDR3 DNA: TGTGCCAGCAGCCTCCAGGGCGCCCCTAGTAATCAGCCCCAGCATTTT.